In this sample, the clone carrying this T cell receptor (beta chain) turned up a few times. Its cognate antigen is unknown. Obtained from alopecia areata patients were lesional scalp punch biopsies along with peripheral blood. The authors extracted RNA and reverse transcribed it into cDNA as the sequencing template. Clones were sequenced by immunoSEQ multiplex PCR, and TCRdb holds only the in-frame ones, with some missing. The sample consists of 130,000 or so clones, about 51% of them appearing once. This sample stems from a study of CD8+ T cells in alopecia areata. Points from the study as a whole: Especially in alopecia totalis/universalis, lesional scalp showed greater clonality than normal scalp did.

Source material: NKG2D-low CD8+ T cells sorted from blood. The TCR sequence derives from a human donor with alopecia areata.

The CDR3 nucleotides read TGCAGCGTTGGGACCGGGGAGGTCGAGCAGTACTTC. Protein sequence: CSVGTGEVEQYF. The V gene is TRBV29-1, the J gene TRBJ2-7; TRBD2 might be the D (6 bases). The germline V gene encodes CDR1 SQVTM and CDR2 ANQGSEA. Between the trimmed V and J ends, which lost 4 bases and 6 bases, there was a span of 13 bases. The CDR3 loop spans 12 amino acids.